The 23 T cell receptor beta chains listed next were all sequenced from one sample in a study of T cell responses to AZD1222 COVID-19 vaccine. The protocol was immunoSEQ multiplex PCR, while the TCRdb copy is restricted to in-frame clones and leaves out a portion. Here the sample spans some 150,000 clones, 87% being singletons. This sample comprised peripheral blood, obtained 28 days after the second AZD1222 dose. These receptors were obtained from an adult who received the AZD1222 COVID-19 vaccine.

The chain has TRBV25-1 and TRBJ1-2, with D perhaps TRBD1 (6 bases). Looked up from germline, CDR1 is MGHDK and CDR2 is SYGVNS. V lost 1 base, J lost 2 bases, and 8 bases lay in between. The CDR3 sequence is 14 residues long. CDR3 nucleotide sequence: TGTGCCAGCAGTGAATCAGGGGACAACTATGGCTACACCTTC. It translates to CASSESGDNYGYTF.

This clone was found a few times. V gene TRBV6-4 combines with J gene TRBJ2-1, with TRBD2 identical over 8 bases. The germline V gene encodes CDR1 MRHNA and CDR2 SNTAGT. V shed 8 bases and J 2 bases; nucleotides not matched to a gene: 2. The CDR3 runs to 13 residues. CDR3 DNA sequence: TGTGCCAGCGGACTAGCAACCTACAATGAGCAGTTCTTC. Its protein product is CASGLATYNEQFF.

The CDR3 DNA reads TGTGCAAGTCGCTCGCGGACAGGGGGGATCTACGAGCAGTACTTC. It codes for CASRSRTGGIYEQYF. V and J are TRBV12-2 and TRBJ2-7; the table assigns TRBD1, which was not confirmed against the DNA. TRBV12-2 is a pseudogene segment. This CDR3 region has 15 residues.

The rearrangement links TRBV9 to TRBJ2-2; a weak D match, TRBD2 (6 bases). In germline, CDR1 is SGDLS, CDR2 YYNGEE. The CDR3 runs 16 residues. The V end was cut by 4 bases, the J end by 3 bases, with 16 bases between. CDR3 residues: CASSPRPAGYTGELFF. CDR3 nucleotide sequence: TGTGCCAGCAGCCCCCGTCCAGCGGGTTACACCGGGGAGCTGTTTTTT.

V gene TRBV5-4 combines with J gene TRBJ1-6, with 8 bases matching TRBD1. The CDR3 runs 15 residues. Germline loops: CDR1 SGHNT, CDR2 YYREEE (reference sequence). With V trimmed by 5 bases and J by 14 bases, 15 bases remained unmatched. CDR3 in amino acids: CASSSRTGPLLTLHF. The CDR3 DNA reads TGTGCCAGCAGTTCGCGGACAGGGCCTTTATTAACCCTCCACTTT.

V and J are TRBV6-2 or TRBV6-3 and TRBJ2-5; 7 bases match TRBD1. The germline CDR1 and CDR2 sequences are MNHEY and SVGEGT. This CDR3 has 15 amino acids. V was clipped by 5 bases and J by 6 bases; unmatched bases: 12. CDR3 region: CASSHQTGSRKTQYF. CDR3 DNA: TGTGCCAGCAGTCACCAGACAGGGTCGAGAAAGACCCAGTACTTC.

The chain uses TRBV6-6 and TRBJ1-6, with D hard to call. CDR3 length: 13 residues. V was shortened by 1 base and J by 9 bases, with 7 bases between the two germline ends. Per germline, CDR1 MNHNY and CDR2 SVGAGI (reference sequence). For the CDR3, the DNA is TGTGCCAGCAGTTACTTGGGCCCTTCACCCCTCCACTTT. Its translation is CASSYLGPSPLHF.

CDR3 nucleotide sequence: TGTGCCAGCAGTTTACCGCAGGGGAACACTGAAGCTTTCTTT. Translated: CASSLPQGNTEAFF. J is TRBJ1-1 and V is TRBV28, with D possibly matching TRBD1 (5 bases). Deletions cut 2 bases from V and 1 base from J, with 8 bases between. Germline CDR1 and CDR2: MDHEN and SYDVKM. The CDR3 is 14 amino acids.

The chain recombines TRBV4-3 with TRBJ1-5; a weak D match, TRBD1 (6 bases). This CDR3 comprises 14 residues. V was cut by 0 bases and J by 6 bases, with 9 bases left in between. Looked up from germline, CDR1 is LGHNA and CDR2 is YSLEER. The CDR3 nucleotides are TGCGCCAGCAGCCAAGATACAGGGAGTCAGCCCCAGCATTTT. It encodes CASSQDTGSQPQHF.

V and J are TRBV4-2 and TRBJ1-2, with D hard to call. This CDR3 has 14 residues. V gave up 0 bases and J gave up 2 bases, with 7 bases separating them. Germline V gives CDR1 LGHNA, CDR2 YNFKEQ. The CDR3 region is CASSQDGVNYGYTF. The CDR3 bases are TGTGCCAGCAGCCAAGATGGAGTCAACTATGGCTACACCTTC.

CDR3 residues: CASSLNAGADEQFF. CDR3 DNA: TGTGCCAGCAGCTTGAATGCAGGGGCCGATGAGCAGTTCTTC. J is TRBJ2-1 and V is TRBV5-4; perhaps TRBD1 as D (6 bases). The germline V and J ends were trimmed by 1 base and 8 bases, with 13 bases remaining between them. The CDR3 extends over 14 amino acids. Germline assignment: CDR1 SGHNT and CDR2 YYREEE (reference sequence).

The sample holds a few counts of this clone. V gene TRBV28 combines with J gene TRBJ1-1, with D perhaps TRBD1 (5 bases). This CDR3 spans 15 amino acids. V lost 4 bases, J lost 0 bases, and 12 bases lay in between. CDR1 MDHEN and CDR2 SYDVKM come from the germline V gene. CDR3 loop: CASSSLGVVNTEAFF. CDR3 coding DNA: TGTGCCAGCAGTTCGCTGGGGGTGGTGAACACTGAAGCTTTCTTT.

The CDR3, as DNA: TGTGCCAGCAGCCCGGGGGCTAGCCTCCACAATGAGCAGTTCTTC. Translation: CASSPGASLHNEQFF. The gene calls are TRBV7-9 and TRBJ2-1; D possibly uses TRBD1 or TRBD2 (6 bases each). Trimming removed 5 bases from V and 5 bases from J, with 16 bases in between. In germline, CDR1 is SEHNR, CDR2 FQNEAQ (reference sequence). The CDR3 extends over 15 amino acids.

J is TRBJ1-2 and V is TRBV5-1, with D hard to call. V was shortened by 0 bases and J by 8 bases, with 11 bases between the two germline ends. The CDR3 covers 13 residues. In germline, CDR1 is SGHRS, CDR2 YFSETQ. The CDR3 coding sequence is TGCGCCAGCAGCTTGGCCGCGGAAATAGGCTACACCTTC. Protein sequence: CASSLAAEIGYTF.

The J gene is TRBJ2-6, the V gene TRBV5-3; D unresolved. TRBV5-3 is flagged as an ORF with uncertain function. V lost 0 bases and J lost 2, with 12 bases in between. The CDR3 contains 17 residues. The CDR3 protein is CARSLGRAMAGANVLTF. CDR3 in DNA: TGTGCCAGAAGCTTGGGTCGGGCCATGGCTGGGGCCAACGTCCTGACTTTC.

V is TRBV28 and J is TRBJ2-7; D might be TRBD1 (6 bases). V lost 10 bases, J lost 1 base, and 11 bases lay in between. CDR1 is MDHEN and CDR2 is SYDVKM in the germline V gene. This CDR3 is 12 amino acids long. CDR3 protein: CATIQGSYEQYF. The DNA for the CDR3 is TGTGCCACAATACAGGGTTCCTACGAGCAGTACTTC.

The chain recombines TRBV28 with TRBJ1-1, with 9 bases that match TRBD1. Germline V gene lookup returns CDR1 MDHEN and CDR2 SYDVKM. The CDR3 covers 17 residues. With 1 base clipped from V and 4 bases from J, the junction kept 10 bases outside the gene matches. In DNA, the CDR3 is TGTGCCAGCAGTTTATCGGTCGGGACAGGGCTCTTCACTGAAGCTTTCTTT. Its protein product is CASSLSVGTGLFTEAFF.

The J gene is TRBJ2-3, the V gene TRBV28, with 8 bases aligning to TRBD2. Germline trimming cut 6 bases from V and 6 bases from J; bases unmatched to any gene: 11. In germline, CDR1 is MDHEN, CDR2 SYDVKM. The CDR3 runs 15 residues. The DNA of the CDR3 is TGTGCCAGCAGGACCAGCGGGAGTGGTGATGATACGCAGTATTTT. It yields the protein CASRTSGSGDDTQYF.

The chain uses TRBV9 and TRBJ2-7; perhaps TRBD1 as D (6 bases). Trimming took off 4 bases at V and 2 bases at J, with 16 bases between the two ends. From germline, CDR1 is SGDLS and CDR2 YYNGEE. The CDR3 covers 15 residues. In DNA, the CDR3 is TGTGCCAGCAGCACCTCGACAGGACCAACCTACGAGCAGTACTTC. The encoded protein is CASSTSTGPTYEQYF.

This sequence joins TRBV28 and TRBJ2-1, with 11 positions matching TRBD2. The CDR3 is made up of 15 amino acids. Germline CDR1 is MDHEN and CDR2 is SYDVKM. V shed 4 bases and J 6 bases; nucleotides not matched to a gene: 5. In DNA, the CDR3 is TGTGCCAGCAGTTACTGGCTAGCGGGAGGCAATGAGCAGTTCTTC. It translates to CASSYWLAGGNEQFF.

The chain carries TRBV6-2 or TRBV6-3 and TRBJ2-7, with 12 bases matching TRBD2. This CDR3 contains 17 residues. CDR1 is MNHEY and CDR2 is SVGEGT in the germline V gene. The junction had 7 bases not matched to a gene; V was cut back by 2 bases and J by 2 bases. Here the CDR3 DNA reads TGTGCCAGCAGTTACCTAGCGGGAGGGCCTCTCACCTACGAGCAGTACTTC. Translating it yields CASSYLAGGPLTYEQYF.

This chain uses TRBV7-2 with TRBJ2-3, with TRBD2 matching over 11 bases. After removal of 4 bases from V and 2 bases from J, the junction contained 5 bases not matched to a gene. CDR3 size: 16 residues. Germline loops: CDR1 SGHTA, CDR2 FQGNSA. The CDR3 loop reads CASSSGLAALTDTQYF. The CDR3 DNA reads as TGTGCCAGCAGCTCGGGACTAGCGGCTCTCACAGATACGCAGTATTTT.

The chain carries TRBV15 and TRBJ2-7; 9 nucleotides match TRBD2. V shed 0 bases and J 2 bases; nucleotides not matched to a gene: 5. The CDR3 loop spans 16 amino acids. Germline values: CDR1 LNHNV, CDR2 YYDKDF (reference sequence). CDR3 DNA: TGTGCCACCAGCAGAGATCTGGCTAGCGGGACCTACGAGCAGTACTTC. It encodes CATSRDLASGTYEQYF.